Following are 3 T cell receptor beta chains from one sample sequenced in a study of T cell responses to AZD1222 COVID-19 vaccine. Profiled with immunoSEQ multiplex PCR; TCRdb holds only in-frame clones, not every one. Among 130,000 or so clones listed, around 84% were seen once. The sample was peripheral blood, taken on day 0 of AZD1222 vaccination. These receptors were taken from an adult in good health.

The rearrangement uses TRBV4-1 and TRBJ1-2; D may be TRBD1 (5 bases). CDR1 is MGHRA, CDR2 YSYEKL, per germline. The ends were cut back, 1 base at V and 4 bases at J, with 13 bases in the middle. The CDR3 covers 15 residues. The CDR3 spells CASSQGLDTSYGYTF. The CDR3, as DNA: TGCGCCAGCAGCCAAGGGTTGGACACCTCCTATGGCTACACCTTC.

The rearrangement joins TRBV27 to TRBJ1-5, with D possibly being TRBD1 (6 bases). V lost 2 bases to trimming and J lost 0 bases, with 11 bases between them. Germline CDR1 is MNHEY and CDR2 is SMNVEV (reference sequence). There are 16 residues in the CDR3. CDR3 in DNA: TGTGCCAGCAGTTTAAACAGGGCTTATAGCAATCAGCCCCAGCATTTT. This encodes CASSLNRAYSNQPQHF.

The chain joins TRBV30 to TRBJ2-7, with D perhaps matching TRBD1 (6 bases). Germline CDR1 reads GTSNPN; CDR2 reads SVGIG (reference sequence). Trimming took 2 bases from V and 5 from J, leaving 19 bases between them. CDR3 length: 15 amino acids. The CDR3, as DNA: TGTGCCTGGAGTAGACCTGACAGGTCATCCCACGAGCAGTACTTC. Its protein is CAWSRPDRSSHEQYF.